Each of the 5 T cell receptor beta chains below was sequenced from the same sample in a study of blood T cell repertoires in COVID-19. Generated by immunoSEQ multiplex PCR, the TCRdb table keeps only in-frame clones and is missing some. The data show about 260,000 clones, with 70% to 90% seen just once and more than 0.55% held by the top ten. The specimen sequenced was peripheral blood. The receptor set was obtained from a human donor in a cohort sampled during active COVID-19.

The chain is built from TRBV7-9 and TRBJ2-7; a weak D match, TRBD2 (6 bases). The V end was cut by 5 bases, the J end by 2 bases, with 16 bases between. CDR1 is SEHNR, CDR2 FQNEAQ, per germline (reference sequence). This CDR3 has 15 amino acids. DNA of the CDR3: TGTGCCAGCAGCCCCCCCAACGGGGAGGCCTACGAGCAGTACTTC. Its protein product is CASSPPNGEAYEQYF.

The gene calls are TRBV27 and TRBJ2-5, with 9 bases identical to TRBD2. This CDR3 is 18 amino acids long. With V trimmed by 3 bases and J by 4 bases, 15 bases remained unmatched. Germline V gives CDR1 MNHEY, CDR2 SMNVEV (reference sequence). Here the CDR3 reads CASSFRLPRGGQSETQYF. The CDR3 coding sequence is TGTGCCAGCAGTTTTAGGTTACCGCGGGGGGGCCAGTCAGAGACCCAGTACTTC.

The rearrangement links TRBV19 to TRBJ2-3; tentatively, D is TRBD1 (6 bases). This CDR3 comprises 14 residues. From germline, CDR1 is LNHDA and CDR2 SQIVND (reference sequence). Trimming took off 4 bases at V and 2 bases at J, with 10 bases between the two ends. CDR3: CASSSQGSTDTQYF. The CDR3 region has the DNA TGTGCCAGTAGTAGCCAGGGGTCCACAGATACGCAGTATTTT.

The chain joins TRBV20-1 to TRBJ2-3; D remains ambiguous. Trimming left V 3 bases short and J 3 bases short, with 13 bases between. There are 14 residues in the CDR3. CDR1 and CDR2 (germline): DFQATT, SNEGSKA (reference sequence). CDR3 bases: TGCAGTGCTAGTTCGGCCAGACAAACAGATACGCAGTATTTT. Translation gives CSASSARQTDTQYF.

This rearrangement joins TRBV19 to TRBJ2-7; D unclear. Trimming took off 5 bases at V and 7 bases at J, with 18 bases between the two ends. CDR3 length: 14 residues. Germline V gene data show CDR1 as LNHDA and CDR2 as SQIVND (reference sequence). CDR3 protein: CASSPRQPPEEQYF. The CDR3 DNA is TGTGCCAGTAGTCCCCGCCAGCCGCCGGAGGAGCAGTACTTC.